This T cell receptor (beta chain) was recorded in a study of shared clonotypes between healthy human individuals. Healthy and HIV-negative, the adult donors had no recent acute infections or vaccinations. J lost 0 bases, V lost 4 bases, and 6 bases had no gene match. CDR1 is SGHRS, CDR2 YFSETQ, per germline. The CDR3 is made up of 15 amino acids. The authors ran the assay at deep level. Sequencing used immunoSEQ multiplex PCR; TCRdb keeps in-frame clones, though not all of them. Here the sample spans fewer than 650,000 clones, around 80% being singletons. In the case of this clone: This may be a read error: a much more frequent sequence differs by one nucleotide.

The source of this sequence is a woman in her forties in good health. Some clones in this sample may be carry-over from other donors' samples. The chain carries TRBV5-1 and TRBJ1-1, with 7 positions matching TRBD1. Sequencing was done on a sample of PBMCs. The CDR3 DNA follows: TGCGCCAGCAGCCCCTGGACAGGCATGAACACTGAAGCTTTCTTT. Translating gives CASSPWTGMNTEAFF.